The 29 T cell receptor beta chains below come from one sample, sequenced in a study of blood T cells in healthy people across ages. With a J-beta primer mix and a sample-barcoded 5' primer, a second PCR ran about 6 to 11 cycles. Each CDR3 protein is one row after TCRdb ran MiXCR on the 5' RACE reads. The sample shows about 900,000 distinct CDR3 sequences, around 48% of them seen only once. Specimen: blood. The receptors were sampled from a man aged 25 to 45 in good health.

This rearrangement joins TRBV20-1 to TRBJ1-6, with TRBD1 identical over 9 bases. Trimming cost V 5 bases and J 9 bases; bases outside gene matches: 14. The CDR3 has 16 residues. CDR1 is DFQATT, CDR2 SNEGSKA, per germline (reference sequence). The CDR3 region has the DNA TGCAGTGCTCCAACCCCGGGACAGGGCCATTCTTCACCCCTCCACTTT. Translating it yields CSAPTPGQGHSSPLHF.

The table lists this clonotype with a count of one. This sequence joins TRBV12-5 and TRBJ2-5, with D hard to call. Germline lookup yields CDR1 LGHNT and CDR2 FRNRAP. The CDR3 is 14 amino acids. V lost 1 base and J lost 6, with 12 bases in between. Here the CDR3 DNA reads TGTGCTAGTGGTTTGGGTGGGCCGCCCAAGACCCAGTACTTC. Protein sequence: CASGLGGPPKTQYF.

The rearrangement links TRBV7-9 to TRBJ2-3, with D unclear. The V end lost 7 bases, the J end lost 5 bases, and 10 bases lay between the germline ends. The CDR3 contains 12 residues. The germline V gene encodes CDR1 SEHNR and CDR2 FQNEAQ (reference sequence). The CDR3 DNA reads TGTGCCAGCACTGCGCCGGGAGATACGCAGTATTTT. Translating gives CASTAPGDTQYF.

This clonotype occurred a few times. The chain employs TRBV7-2 and TRBJ2-1, with D unclear. The CDR3 sequence is 14 residues long. Germline CDR1 reads SGHTA; CDR2 reads FQGNSA. V lost 0 bases, J lost 6 bases, and 9 bases lay in between. CDR3 loop: CASSLASQVNEQFF. The CDR3 DNA is TGTGCCAGCAGCTTAGCAAGCCAGGTCAATGAGCAGTTCTTC.

This clonotype was seen only a few times. The V gene is TRBV4-2, the J gene TRBJ2-3, with D possibly being TRBD2 (5 bases). Trimming cost V 0 bases and J 14 bases, with 24 bases left between them. The CDR3 extends over 16 amino acids. Germline loops: CDR1 LGHNA, CDR2 YNFKEQ. The CDR3 loop reads CASSQDQTTTFLAGYF. CDR3 nucleotides: TGTGCCAGCAGCCAAGATCAAACCACTACGTTCCTCGCGGGGTATTTT.

The chain has TRBV4-1 and TRBJ2-7, with TRBD1 matching 8 bases. This CDR3 has 14 amino acids. Per the germline V gene, CDR1 is MGHRA and CDR2 is YSYEKL. V trimming: 1 base; J trimming: 9 bases; junction bases outside the gene matches: 8. CDR3 DNA sequence: TGCGCCAGCAGCCAAGCCGGACAGGGCGGAAGGCAGTACTTC. It translates to CASSQAGQGGRQYF.

V gene TRBV12-3 or TRBV12-4 combines with J gene TRBJ1-6, with 8 nucleotides matching TRBD1. CDR3 length equals 14 residues. V dropped 4 bases and J dropped 5; count of bases not matched to a gene: 1. As DNA, the CDR3 is TGTGCCAGCAGTTGGGACAGGAATAATTCACCCCTCCACTTT. Translated: CASSWDRNNSPLHF.

The table lists this clonotype with many counts. This sequence joins TRBV5-1 and TRBJ1-1; TRBD1 is a possible D gene (6 bases). Trimming shortened V by 4 bases and J by 5 bases, and 15 bases separated the two germline ends. The CDR3 has 14 amino acids. Germline lookup yields CDR1 SGHRS and CDR2 YFSETQ. The CDR3: CASSGTQGNTEAFF. The CDR3 DNA reads TGCGCCAGCAGCGGCACACAGGGAAATACTGAAGCTTTCTTT.

The chain carries TRBV28 and TRBJ1-5, with 7 bases identical to TRBD1. The CDR3 contains 16 residues. Germline-derived CDR1 and CDR2 are MDHEN and SYDVKM. J was trimmed by 3 bases and V by 0 bases; bases with no gene match: 5. CDR3 bases: TGTGCCAGCAGTTTATGGGGCAGGGGGATCAATCAGCCCCAGCATTTT. Its protein is CASSLWGRGINQPQHF.

This clonotype was counted only a few times. The rearrangement uses TRBV7-2 and TRBJ2-7; TRBD2 matches at 11 bases. CDR1 and CDR2 from the germline V gene are SGHTA and FQGNSA. The V gene end was trimmed by 2 bases and the J gene end by 1 base; junction bases not matched to a gene: 7. The CDR3 runs to 17 residues. CDR3 bases: TGTGCCAGCAGCTTAATGTTAGCGGGGGGGTCATCCTACGAGCAGTACTTC. It is translated as CASSLMLAGGSSYEQYF. The full variable domain, rest sourced from reference TRBV7-2 and TRBJ2-7, is GAGVSQSPSNKVTEKGKDVELRCDPISGHTALYWYRQSLGQGLEFLIYFQGNSAPDKSGLPSDRFSAERTGGSVSTLTIQRTQQEDSAVYLCASSLMLAGGSSYEQYFGPGTRLTVT.

The chain recombines TRBV5-1 with TRBJ2-7; 8 nucleotides agree with TRBD1. Germline V gene lookup returns CDR1 SGHRS and CDR2 YFSETQ. There are 15 residues in the CDR3. J lost 7 bases, V lost 0 bases, and 9 bases had no gene match. DNA of the CDR3: TGCGCCAGCAGCTTGGATGGGACAGGCGGTCGGGAGCAGTACTTC. It codes for CASSLDGTGGREQYF.

This chain connects TRBV20-1 to TRBJ2-3; the D gene is possibly TRBD2 (5 bases). The germline gives CDR1 DFQATT, CDR2 SNEGSKA (reference sequence). The CDR3 is made up of 16 amino acids. V shed 0 bases and J shed 1 base, with 14 bases lying between them. DNA for the CDR3: TGCAGTGCTAGAGACCCCGCGGGTGGGCGCACAGATACGCAGTATTTT. It specifies CSARDPAGGRTDTQYF.

This chain joins TRBV30 and TRBJ1-5; weak D call: TRBD1 (6 bases). The V and J ends lost 0 bases and 7 bases respectively, with 7 bases between them. This CDR3 comprises 12 residues. Germline assignment: CDR1 GTSNPN and CDR2 SVGIG (reference sequence). CDR3 bases: TGTGCCTGGAGTGTACAGGGCCAGCCCCAGCATTTT. Its translation is CAWSVQGQPQHF.

The chain joins TRBV9 to TRBJ1-1, with D possibly being TRBD1 (6 bases). CDR3 length: 16 residues. The ends were cut back, 3 bases at V and 0 bases at J, with 15 bases in the middle. Per germline, CDR1 SGDLS and CDR2 YYNGEE. The CDR3 spells CASSEGATGMNTEAFF. The CDR3 DNA follows: TGTGCCAGCAGCGAGGGAGCGACAGGTATGAACACTGAAGCTTTCTTT.

Only a few counts were recorded for this clonotype. CDR3 sequence: CASSTNYEQYF. CDR3 DNA: TGTGCCAGCAGTACCAATTACGAGCAGTACTTC. This chain connects TRBV6-2 or TRBV6-3 to TRBJ2-7; D remains ambiguous. V shed 5 bases and J shed 4 bases, with 6 bases lying between them. The germline gives CDR1 MNHEY, CDR2 SVGEGT. The CDR3 is 11 amino acids.

V is TRBV20-1 and J is TRBJ1-4; D possibly corresponds to TRBD1 (5 bases). V lost 3 bases and J lost 2, with 10 bases in between. Germline V lookup: CDR1 DFQATT, CDR2 SNEGSKA (reference sequence). CDR3 size: 14 residues. CDR3 nucleotides: TGCAGTGCTAGGAGGGGAGGGACTAATGAAAAACTGTTTTTT. Protein: CSARRGGTNEKLFF.

The gene calls are TRBV2 and TRBJ1-1, with D maybe TRBD1 (5 bases). V was shortened by 10 bases and J by 1 base, with 16 bases between the two germline ends. The CDR3 is made up of 14 amino acids. CDR1 is SNHLY and CDR2 is FYNNEI in the germline V gene. The CDR3 DNA sequence: TGTGCCACCGCCAGGGCAGGTGGGAACACTGAAGCTTTCTTT. This translates into CATARAGGNTEAFF.

The V and J genes are TRBV27 and TRBJ2-7, with D perhaps matching TRBD1 (5 bases). The germline V gene encodes CDR1 MNHEY and CDR2 SMNVEV (reference sequence). Trimming took off 6 bases at V and 4 bases at J, with 16 bases between the two ends. There are 14 residues in the CDR3. The CDR3 sequence is CASRGEWGIYEQYF. The CDR3 nucleotides read TGTGCCAGCAGGGGTGAGTGGGGCATATACGAGCAGTACTTC.

This clonotype appeared many times. This chain links TRBV5-1 with TRBJ2-7; D gene unclear. The CDR3 is 12 amino acids. Germline V gives CDR1 SGHRS, CDR2 YFSETQ. Trimming removed 4 bases at V and 2 bases at J, with 7 bases between. The CDR3 here is CASSENPYEQYF. The CDR3 bases are TGCGCCAGCAGCGAGAACCCCTACGAGCAGTACTTC.

The V call is TRBV29-1, the J call TRBJ2-3, with D possibly being TRBD2 (6 bases). CDR1 and CDR2 (germline): SQVTM, ANQGSEA. The CDR3 is made up of 12 amino acids. V gave up 8 bases and J gave up 5 bases, with 14 bases separating them. The CDR3 nucleotides read TGCAGCTCTTCAAGGGGACTAGATACGCAGTATTTT. Amino acids: CSSSRGLDTQYF.

The chain is built from TRBV29-1 and TRBJ2-5; possibly TRBD1 for D (6 bases). Germline V gene sequence: CDR1 SQVTM, CDR2 ANQGSEA. V was pared by 6 bases and J by 2 bases, with 10 bases between. This CDR3 has 12 amino acids. CDR3 coding DNA: TGCAGCGTAGGGACATCTCAAGAGACCCAGTACTTC. This encodes CSVGTSQETQYF.

The chain uses TRBV6-1 and TRBJ2-2; D might be TRBD2 (5 bases). The ends were cut back, 4 bases at V and 9 bases at J, with 9 bases in the middle. The CDR3 is 12 amino acids. Germline CDR1 MNHNS, CDR2 SASEGT. The CDR3 sequence: CASSGEPRELFF. DNA of the CDR3: TGTGCCAGCAGTGGGGAGCCTCGGGAGCTGTTTTTT.

The genes are TRBV5-1 and TRBJ2-1; TRBD2 aligns across 8 bases. This CDR3 region has 14 residues. CDR1 is SGHRS, CDR2 YFSETQ, per germline. Trimming at V came to 5 bases and at J to 2 bases, leaving 3 bases not matched to a gene. The DNA for the CDR3 is TGCGCCAGCAGACTCGGGGGGGCCTACAATGAGCAGTTCTTC. The encoded protein is CASRLGGAYNEQFF.

J is TRBJ1-1 and V is TRBV6-2 or TRBV6-3; 7 bases are a match to TRBD1. Trimming at V came to 9 bases and at J to 6 bases, leaving 10 bases not matched to a gene. CDR3 size: 13 residues. Germline CDR1 MNHEY, CDR2 SVGEGT. CDR3 residues: CASALTGVPEAFF. CDR3 DNA: TGTGCCAGTGCCCTAACAGGGGTACCTGAAGCTTTCTTT.

This clonotype has at least ten counts. This sequence may be a read error, since a much larger clone differs from it by one base. The V and J genes are TRBV4-2 and TRBJ2-7; the match to TRBD2 covers 8 bases. Germline trimming cut 0 bases from V and 7 bases from J; bases unmatched to any gene: 11. Per germline, CDR1 LGHNA and CDR2 YNFKEQ. CDR3 length equals 16 residues. In DNA form, the CDR3 reads TGTGCCAGCAGCCAAGATAAACTAGCGGCTTACAATGAGCAGTACTTC. Its protein product is CASSQDKLAAYNEQYF.

This clonotype has just a few counts. This chain links TRBV4-3 with TRBJ1-4; 9 bases line up with TRBD1. V lost 4 bases to trimming and J lost 5 bases; unmatched junction nucleotides: 5. The CDR3 contains 15 residues. CDR1 and CDR2 from the germline V gene are LGHNA and YSLEER. The CDR3, as DNA: TGCGCCAGCAGCCCAGAAGGGACAGGGAATGAAAAACTGTTTTTT. Translation gives CASSPEGTGNEKLFF.

This clonotype was seen a handful of times. This chain connects TRBV12-3 or TRBV12-4 to TRBJ2-5; D may correspond to TRBD1 or TRBD2 (5 bases each). This CDR3 contains 13 residues. Trimming pared 6 bases from V and 4 bases from J, leaving 12 bases between. The CDR3 coding sequence is TGTGCCAGCAGGGAGGACACAAGAGAGACCCAGTACTTC. Encoded protein: CASREDTRETQYF.

This clonotype was detected only a few times. The chain couples TRBV29-1 to TRBJ1-1, with unresolved D. The length of the CDR3 is 12 residues. Germline assignment: CDR1 SQVTM and CDR2 ANQGSEA. Trimming stripped 2 bases from V and 4 bases from J, with 8 bases between. DNA for the CDR3: TGCAGCGTTGAAAGCAGTCTCACTGAAGCTTTCTTT. This encodes CSVESSLTEAFF.

V is TRBV20-1 and J is TRBJ1-5; TRBD1 is a possible D gene (6 bases). Trimming shortened V by 5 bases and J by 3 bases, and 14 bases separated the two germline ends. Germline lookup yields CDR1 DFQATT and CDR2 SNEGSKA (reference sequence). This CDR3 is built from 14 residues. Here the CDR3 reads CSAPYTGNNQPQHF. In DNA, the CDR3 is TGCAGTGCTCCTTATACAGGGAACAATCAGCCCCAGCATTTT.